This passage covers 8 T cell receptor beta chains from one sample sequenced in a study of control samples from healthy donors and cancer patients. Libraries were prepared by immunoSEQ multiplex PCR; TCRdb keeps only in-frame clonotypes and omits some of them. The table has some 250,000 clones, roughly 82% seen once. Sample: PBMCs. The origin of the receptors is a woman aged 55 to 70 with lung cancer.

The rearrangement links TRBV5-1 to TRBJ2-1; D is undetermined. The germline V and J ends were trimmed by 0 bases and 4 bases, with 8 bases remaining between them. The CDR3 runs to 14 residues. Looked up from germline, CDR1 is SGHRS and CDR2 is YFSETQ. The CDR3 here is CASSLDRAYNEQFF. The CDR3 DNA sequence: TGCGCCAGCAGCTTGGATCGCGCATACAATGAGCAGTTCTTC.

V usage is TRBV7-9 and J usage is TRBJ2-7; D may match TRBD1 or TRBD2 (5 bases each). CDR3 size: 17 residues. Per germline, CDR1 SEHNR and CDR2 FQNEAQ (reference sequence). V was cut by 1 base and J by 6 bases, with 22 bases left in between. The CDR3, as DNA: TGTGCCAGCAGCTTAGTTGGCCCGGGGCTAAGGGTGGGCGAGCAGTACTTC. Amino acids: CASSLVGPGLRVGEQYF.

This clone showed up many times. This chain uses TRBV5-1 with TRBJ1-3, with D possibly matching TRBD1 (5 bases). Germline-derived CDR1 and CDR2 are SGHRS and YFSETQ. V lost 4 bases, J lost 0 bases, and 17 bases lay in between. The CDR3 is 17 amino acids. This CDR3 is CASSQGAGTSSGNTIYF. CDR3 nucleotide sequence: TGCGCCAGCAGCCAAGGGGCCGGAACGAGCTCTGGAAACACCATATATTTT.

CDR3 protein: CASSYPTRTAMNTEAFF. The CDR3, as DNA: TGTGCCAGCAGTTATCCGACTCGGACAGCCATGAACACTGAAGCTTTCTTT. This chain connects TRBV28 to TRBJ1-1; a weak D match, TRBD1 (6 bases). Germline V gene lookup returns CDR1 MDHEN and CDR2 SYDVKM. Trimming cost V 4 bases and J 0 bases, with 18 bases left between them. The CDR3 covers 17 residues.

The chain is built from TRBV4-1 and TRBJ2-1; D may be TRBD2 (6 bases). V was cut by 2 bases and J by 5 bases, with 13 bases left in between. The CDR3 length is 15 residues. Germline-derived CDR1 and CDR2 are MGHRA and YSYEKL. The chain's CDR3 is CASSQQPGLHNEQFF. CDR3 DNA: TGCGCCAGCAGCCAACAACCCGGACTACACAATGAGCAGTTCTTC.

This clone has more than one count but fewer than ten. The V call is TRBV7-9, the J call TRBJ1-6; no firm D call. Germline V gives CDR1 SEHNR, CDR2 FQNEAQ (reference sequence). CDR3 length: 13 residues. Trimming shortened V by 0 bases and J by 9 bases, and 6 bases separated the two germline ends. CDR3 loop: CASSLADVSPLHF. The CDR3 nucleotides are TGTGCCAGCAGCTTAGCAGATGTTTCACCCCTCCACTTT.

This CDR3 is CASYWLNEKLFF. As DNA, the CDR3 is TGTGCCAGCTATTGGCTTAATGAAAAACTGTTTTTT. This chain joins TRBV2 and TRBJ1-4, with D hard to call. V shed 8 bases and J shed 4 bases, with 8 bases lying between them. Germline V gene lookup returns CDR1 SNHLY and CDR2 FYNNEI. CDR3 length: 12 amino acids.

A word on this clone: Other DNA sequences in the same sample also yield this CDR3. The genes are TRBV9 and TRBJ2-2; D gene unclear. Germline V gene data show CDR1 as SGDLS and CDR2 as YYNGEE. Trimming took off 0 bases at V and 4 bases at J, with 7 bases between the two ends. The CDR3 is made up of 14 amino acids. The CDR3 DNA reads as TGTGCCAGCAGCGTAGGTGGCAGCACCGGGGAGCTGTTTTTT. Its translation is CASSVGGSTGELFF.